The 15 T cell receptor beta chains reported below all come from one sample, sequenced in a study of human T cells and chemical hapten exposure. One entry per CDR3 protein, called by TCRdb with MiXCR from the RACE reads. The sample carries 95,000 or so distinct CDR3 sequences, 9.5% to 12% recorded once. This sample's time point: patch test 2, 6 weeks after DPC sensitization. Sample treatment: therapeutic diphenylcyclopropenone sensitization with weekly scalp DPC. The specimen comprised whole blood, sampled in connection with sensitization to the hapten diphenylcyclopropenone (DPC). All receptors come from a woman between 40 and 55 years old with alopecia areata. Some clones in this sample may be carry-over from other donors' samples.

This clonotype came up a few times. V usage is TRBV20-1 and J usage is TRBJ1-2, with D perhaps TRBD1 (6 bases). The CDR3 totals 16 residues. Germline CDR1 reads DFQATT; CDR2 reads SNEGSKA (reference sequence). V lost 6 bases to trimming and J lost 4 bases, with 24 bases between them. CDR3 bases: TGCAGTGCCAACTTACAGGGTTCTTTCCGTAGCTATGGCTACACCTTC. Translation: CSANLQGSFRSYGYTF.

The CDR3 DNA reads TGCAGTGCTAGAATATTAGCGGACTCTGGGGCCAACGTCCTGACTTTC. Its protein is CSARILADSGANVLTF. The chain recombines TRBV20-1 with TRBJ2-6; possible D gene TRBD2, 6 bases. Trimming left V 2 bases short and J 0 bases short, with 11 bases between. The CDR3 has 16 residues. CDR1 DFQATT and CDR2 SNEGSKA come from the germline V gene (reference sequence).

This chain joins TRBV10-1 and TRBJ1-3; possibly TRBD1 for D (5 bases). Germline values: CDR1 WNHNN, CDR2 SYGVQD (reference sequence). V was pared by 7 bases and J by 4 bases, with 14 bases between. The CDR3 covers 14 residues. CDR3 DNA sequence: TGCGCCAGCACCCGGGACCGAAAAGGAAACACCATATATTTT. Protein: CASTRDRKGNTIYF.

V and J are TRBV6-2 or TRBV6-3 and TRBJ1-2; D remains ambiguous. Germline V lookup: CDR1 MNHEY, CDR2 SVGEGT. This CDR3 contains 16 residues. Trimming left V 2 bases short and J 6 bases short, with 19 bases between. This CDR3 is CASSYPRRTLYHGYTF. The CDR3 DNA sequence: TGTGCCAGCAGTTACCCACGCAGGACCCTCTATCATGGCTACACCTTC.

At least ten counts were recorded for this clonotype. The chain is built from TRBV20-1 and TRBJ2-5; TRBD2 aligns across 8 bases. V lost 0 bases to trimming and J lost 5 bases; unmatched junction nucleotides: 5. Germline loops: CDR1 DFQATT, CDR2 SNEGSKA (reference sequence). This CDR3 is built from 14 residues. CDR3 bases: TGCAGTGCTAGAGAAACGGGGGGGCGGGAGACCCAGTACTTC. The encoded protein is CSARETGGRETQYF.

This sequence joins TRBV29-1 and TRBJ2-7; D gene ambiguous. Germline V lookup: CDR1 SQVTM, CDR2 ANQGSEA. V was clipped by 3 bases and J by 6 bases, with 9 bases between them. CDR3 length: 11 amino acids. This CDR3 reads CSVDRVGEQYF. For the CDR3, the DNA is TGCAGCGTTGATCGGGTCGGCGAGCAGTACTTC.

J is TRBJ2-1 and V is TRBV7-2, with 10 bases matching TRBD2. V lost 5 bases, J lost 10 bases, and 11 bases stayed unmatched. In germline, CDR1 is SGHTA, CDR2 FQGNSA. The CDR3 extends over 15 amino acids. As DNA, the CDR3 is TGTGCCAGCAGCCCCCCCGGACTAGCGGCCGAAGAGCAGTTCTTC. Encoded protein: CASSPPGLAAEEQFF.

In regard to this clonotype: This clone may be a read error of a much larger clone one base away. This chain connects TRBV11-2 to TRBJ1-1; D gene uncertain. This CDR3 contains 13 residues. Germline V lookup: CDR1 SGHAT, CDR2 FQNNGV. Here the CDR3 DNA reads TGTGCCGGCAGCTTGGGGTTAGGTACTGAAGCTTTCTTT. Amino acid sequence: CAGSLGLGTEAFF.

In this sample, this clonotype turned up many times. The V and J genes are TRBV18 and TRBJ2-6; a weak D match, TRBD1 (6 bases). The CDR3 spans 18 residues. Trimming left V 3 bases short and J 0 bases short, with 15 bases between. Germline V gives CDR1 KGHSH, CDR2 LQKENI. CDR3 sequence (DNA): TGTGCCAGCTCACCGATGACAGGTGGAAGCTCTGGGGCCAACGTCCTGACTTTC. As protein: CASSPMTGGSSGANVLTF.

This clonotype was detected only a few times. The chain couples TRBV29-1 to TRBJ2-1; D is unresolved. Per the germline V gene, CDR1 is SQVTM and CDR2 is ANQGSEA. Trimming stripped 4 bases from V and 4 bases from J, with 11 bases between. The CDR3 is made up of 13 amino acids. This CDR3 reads CSVVRSVYNEQFF. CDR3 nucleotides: TGCAGCGTTGTGCGGTCTGTATACAATGAGCAGTTCTTC.

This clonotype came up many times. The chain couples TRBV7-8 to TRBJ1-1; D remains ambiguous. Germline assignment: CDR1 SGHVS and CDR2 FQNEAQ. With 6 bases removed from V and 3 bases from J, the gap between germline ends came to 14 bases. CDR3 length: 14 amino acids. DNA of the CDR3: TGTGCCAGCAGTCCCGAGGCTGGTCACACTGAAGCTTTCTTT. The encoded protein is CASSPEAGHTEAFF.

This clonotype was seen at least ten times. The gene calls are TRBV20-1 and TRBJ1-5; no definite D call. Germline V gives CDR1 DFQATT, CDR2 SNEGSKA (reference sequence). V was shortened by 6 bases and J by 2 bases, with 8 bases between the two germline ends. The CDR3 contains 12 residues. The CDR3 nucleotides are TGCAGTGCGGGCAAAGGCAATCAGCCCCAGCATTTT. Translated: CSAGKGNQPQHF.

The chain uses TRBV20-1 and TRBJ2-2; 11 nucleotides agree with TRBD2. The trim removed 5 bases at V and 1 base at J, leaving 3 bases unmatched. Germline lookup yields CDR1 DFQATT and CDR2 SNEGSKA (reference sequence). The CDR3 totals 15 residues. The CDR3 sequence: CSAPGTSGNTGELFF. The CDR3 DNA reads TGCAGTGCTCCCGGGACTAGCGGGAACACCGGGGAGCTGTTTTTT.

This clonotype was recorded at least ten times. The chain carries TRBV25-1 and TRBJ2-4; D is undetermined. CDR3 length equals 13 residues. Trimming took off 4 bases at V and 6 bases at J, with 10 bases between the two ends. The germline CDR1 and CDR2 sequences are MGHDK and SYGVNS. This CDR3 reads CASSAIWGNIQYF. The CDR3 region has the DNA TGTGCCAGCAGTGCCATATGGGGAAACATTCAGTACTTC.

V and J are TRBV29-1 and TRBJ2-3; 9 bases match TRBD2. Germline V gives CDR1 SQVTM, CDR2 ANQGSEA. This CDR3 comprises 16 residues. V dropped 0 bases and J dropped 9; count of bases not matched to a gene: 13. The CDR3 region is CSVEDGLAGSHETQYF. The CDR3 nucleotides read TGCAGCGTTGAAGATGGTCTAGCGGGGTCTCACGAAACGCAGTATTTT.